Reported below is one TCR beta chain. Original processing notes: Scientists estimated how many nucleated cells there were by amplifying reference gene primers. Generated by immunoSEQ multiplex PCR, the TCRdb table keeps only in-frame clones and is missing some. D and trimming come from the DNA, and the V and J calls and clone size come from that table. The table lists roughly 180,000 clones, 88% of them singletons. The data originate from a study of blood T cell repertoires in COVID-19. The wider study: Donors in the United States, Italy and Spain gave samples during acute or convalescent COVID-19.

The junction had 10 bases not matched to a gene; V was cut back by 3 bases and J by 6 bases. The CDR3 has 16 residues. Per germline, CDR1 SGHRS and CDR2 YFSETQ. The sequenced sample was peripheral blood. The sequence derives from a man between 65 and 80 years old with active or convalescent COVID-19. The chain joins TRBV5-1 to TRBJ2-1, with TRBD1 matching 9 bases. CDR3: CASSWEGQGLSNEQFF. In DNA form, the CDR3 reads TGCGCCAGCAGCTGGGAGGGACAGGGTCTTTCCAATGAGCAGTTCTTC. The entire variable domain, with the rest obtained from reference TRBV5-1 and TRBJ2-1, is as follows: KAGVTQTPRYLIKTRGQQVTLSCSPISGHRSVSWYQQTPGQGLQFLFEYFSETQRNKGNFPGRFSGRQFSNSRSEMNVSTLELGDSALYLCASSWEGQGLSNEQFFGPGTRLTVL.